These 29 T cell receptor beta chains came from one sample sequenced in a study of cytomegalovirus exposure and HLA in healthy donors (TCRdb year 2017). Library preparation used the immunoSEQ multiplex PCR assay. This is the immuneACCESS table as TCRdb keeps it, with only in-frame sequences that have V and J called. A part of the clones is gone; compared with another copy, unresolved V genes explain less than half, and the rest is unexplained. Within this sample are 120,000 or so clones, with 70% to 90% of them counted one time only. Of the sample, under 1.5% is held by the ten largest clones. The source material was PBMCs. The source of these receptors is a woman aged 25 to 39 in good health and CMV-seropositive.

V usage is TRBV4-3 and J usage is TRBJ1-4, with a possible D match to TRBD1 (6 bases). The germline V gene encodes CDR1 LGHNA and CDR2 YSLEER. The V end was cut by 4 bases, the J end by 6 bases, with 15 bases between. This CDR3 comprises 15 residues. CDR3 bases: TGCGCCAGCAGCCCCGAAGAGGGGGTTCATGAAAAACTGTTTTTT. Protein sequence: CASSPEEGVHEKLFF.

The gene calls are TRBV6-5 and TRBJ2-3, with 7 bases fitting TRBD1. Per the germline V gene, CDR1 is MNHEY and CDR2 is SVGAGI. The CDR3 covers 11 residues. V trimming: 5 bases; J trimming: 14 bases; junction bases outside the gene matches: 7. Here the CDR3 reads CASSRQGVRYF. The CDR3 DNA reads TGTGCCAGCAGTCGACAGGGCGTTCGGTATTTT.

Only one count was recorded for this clone. This chain joins TRBV30 and TRBJ2-1, with a weak D call TRBD2 (6 bases). Trimming removed 0 bases from V and 0 bases from J, with 9 bases in between. Germline loops: CDR1 GTSNPN, CDR2 SVGIG (reference sequence). The CDR3 is made up of 15 amino acids. The CDR3 spells CAWSVGGASYNEQFF. The CDR3 coding sequence is TGTGCCTGGAGTGTAGGCGGGGCCTCCTACAATGAGCAGTTCTTC.

This clone has only one observation. The junction shows a germline mismatch at one end, possibly a read error. The rearrangement uses TRBV5-1 and TRBJ2-7; maybe TRBD2 (5 bases). Germline assignment: CDR1 SGHRS and CDR2 YFSETQ. The CDR3 is 12 residues long. The CDR3 reads CASSLGAGLFHF. The CDR3 region has the DNA TGCGCCAGCAGCTTGGGGGCGGGTCTATTCCACTTC.

In this sample, this clone turned up a few times. V is TRBV29-1 and J is TRBJ2-1, with D unresolved. This CDR3 is built from 11 residues. CDR1 SQVTM and CDR2 ANQGSEA come from the germline V gene. With 8 bases removed from V and 2 bases from J, the gap between germline ends came to 7 bases. DNA of the CDR3: TGCAGCACTGCCACCTACAATGAGCAGTTCTTC. This encodes CSTATYNEQFF.

J is TRBJ1-2 and V is TRBV28; possibly TRBD1 for D (6 bases). V lost 2 bases and J 8 bases, leaving 12 bases between the germline ends. Germline lookup yields CDR1 MDHEN and CDR2 SYDVKM. The CDR3 has 13 residues. The CDR3 DNA sequence: TGTGCCAGCAGTTTAGGGGACACCTTCGGCTACACCTTC. It yields the protein CASSLGDTFGYTF.

This chain uses TRBV13 with TRBJ2-6, with no clear D. V was trimmed by 7 bases and J by 0 bases, leaving 4 bases between them. The CDR3 loop spans 13 amino acids. CDR1 and CDR2 (germline): PRHDT, FYEKMQ (reference sequence). For the CDR3, the DNA is TGTGCCAGCACGGGCTCTGGGGCCAACGTCCTGACTTTC. Protein: CASTGSGANVLTF.

The chain is built from TRBV19 and TRBJ1-5, with D maybe TRBD1 (5 bases). The CDR3 contains 15 residues. CDR1 is LNHDA, CDR2 SQIVND, per germline (reference sequence). Trimming cost V 3 bases and J 3 bases, with 12 bases left between them. The CDR3 nucleotides read TGTGCCAGTAGTATTGCGGGACTCTACAATCAGCCCCAGCATTTT. Its translation: CASSIAGLYNQPQHF.

The chain joins TRBV27 to TRBJ2-7; TRBD2 is a possible D gene (5 bases). Germline V gene data show CDR1 as MNHEY and CDR2 as SMNVEV (reference sequence). This CDR3 has 11 amino acids. V lost 6 bases to trimming and J lost 3 bases, with 6 bases between them. The CDR3 region has the DNA TGTGCCAGCAGGGGAGTCTACGAGCAGTACTTC. It is translated as CASRGVYEQYF.

CDR3 amino acids: CASSVEISGVYNEQFF. DNA of the CDR3: TGTGCCAGCAGCGTAGAGATTAGCGGGGTATACAATGAGCAGTTCTTC. The chain combines TRBV9 with TRBJ2-1; 8 positions match TRBD2. The CDR3 loop spans 16 amino acids. CDR1 is SGDLS and CDR2 is YYNGEE in the germline V gene. The trim removed 0 bases at V and 4 bases at J, leaving 6 bases unmatched.

The chain combines TRBV11-2 with TRBJ1-1, with a weak D call TRBD1 (6 bases). CDR1 and CDR2 from the germline V gene are SGHAT and FQNNGV. The CDR3 contains 13 residues. Trimming stripped 4 bases from V and 1 base from J, with 7 bases between. In DNA form, the CDR3 reads TGTGCCAGCAGCTGGGGACAGAACACTGAAGCTTTCTTT. This translates into CASSWGQNTEAFF.

The chain couples TRBV4-2 to TRBJ1-1; no definite D call. V lost 4 bases to trimming and J lost 11 bases, with 17 bases between them. Per the germline V gene, CDR1 is LGHNA and CDR2 is YNFKEQ. The CDR3 length is 13 residues. CDR3 nucleotides: TGTGCCAGCAGCCCAACTTCATTCCAAGCGGCTTTCTTT. Protein product: CASSPTSFQAAFF.

The chain couples TRBV19 to TRBJ2-1, with 16 bases that match TRBD2. Germline V gene lookup returns CDR1 LNHDA and CDR2 SQIVND (reference sequence). The CDR3 is made up of 15 amino acids. V lost 6 bases and J lost 8; bases outside the gene matches: 4. CDR3 DNA: TGTGCCAGTAGCCTCGGGACTAGCGGGAGGGATGAGCAGTTCTTC. Encoded protein: CASSLGTSGRDEQFF.

The V call is TRBV18, the J call TRBJ1-1; TRBD1 is a possible D gene (6 bases). The CDR3 is 16 residues long. V lost 5 bases and J lost 8, with 24 bases in between. Germline loops: CDR1 KGHSH, CDR2 LQKENI. The CDR3 protein is CASSTIDAGRGAEAFF. CDR3 nucleotides: TGTGCCAGCTCAACAATCGACGCGGGCAGGGGAGCAGAAGCTTTCTTT.

This clone has more than one count but fewer than ten. V usage is TRBV2 and J usage is TRBJ2-1; the match to TRBD1 covers 10 bases. CDR3 length: 14 residues. From germline, CDR1 is SNHLY and CDR2 FYNNEI. V dropped 7 bases and J dropped 7; count of bases not matched to a gene: 7. In DNA, the CDR3 is TGTGCCAGCACCCGGGACAGGGGTTTGAATGAGCAGTTCTTC. It is translated as CASTRDRGLNEQFF.

The V call is TRBV19, the J call TRBJ1-1; 9 bases agree with TRBD1. V was pared by 10 bases and J by 14 bases, with 23 bases of the junction left unmatched. This CDR3 region has 15 residues. Looked up from germline, CDR1 is LNHDA and CDR2 is SQIVND (reference sequence). The CDR3 DNA sequence: TGTGCCACCACCCGGCCCGACAGGGGGGAACCGCCAAGGTTCTTT. This codes for CATTRPDRGEPPRFF.

The chain is built from TRBV7-2 and TRBJ2-2; 8 nucleotides line up with TRBD1. The germline gives CDR1 SGHTA, CDR2 FQGNSA. The CDR3 has 17 residues. With 5 bases clipped from V and 5 bases from J, the junction kept 13 bases outside the gene matches. The chain's CDR3 is CASSPRRKQGATGELFF. The CDR3 DNA reads as TGTGCCAGCAGCCCCCGACGGAAGCAGGGGGCGACCGGGGAGCTGTTTTTT.

The rearrangement uses TRBV11-2 and TRBJ2-7, with 9 bases that match TRBD1. The J segment lost 4 bases and the V segment lost 4 bases, leaving 5 bases of the junction unmatched. This CDR3 is 14 amino acids long. Per the germline V gene, CDR1 is SGHAT and CDR2 is FQNNGV. The CDR3 protein is CASSWTGAVYEQYF. For the CDR3, the DNA is TGTGCCAGCAGCTGGACAGGGGCTGTTTACGAGCAGTACTTC. Complete variable domain (other parts from reference TRBV11-2 and TRBJ2-7): EAGVAQSPRYKIIEKRQSVAFWCNPISGHATLYWYQQILGQGPKLLIQFQNNGVVDDSQLPKDRFSAERLKGVDSTLKIQPAKLEDSAVYLCASSWTGAVYEQYFGPGTRLTVT.

This chain joins TRBV4-1 and TRBJ2-7; weak D call: TRBD2 (6 bases). The CDR3 sequence is 14 residues long. V dropped 1 base and J dropped 3 bases, with 10 bases sitting between them. CDR1 MGHRA and CDR2 YSYEKL come from the germline V gene. The CDR3 is CASSQAGSGYEQYF. DNA for the CDR3: TGCGCCAGCAGCCAAGCCGGTAGCGGCTACGAGCAGTACTTC.

This clone was detected only a few times. CDR3 nucleotide sequence: TGTGCCTGGAGTGTACGTGGAGTGAACACTGAAGCTTTCTTT. Translation: CAWSVRGVNTEAFF. The chain employs TRBV30 and TRBJ1-1, with no clear D. Per germline, CDR1 GTSNPN and CDR2 SVGIG (reference sequence). The V end was cut by 0 bases, the J end by 0 bases, with 8 bases between. The CDR3 covers 14 residues.

J is TRBJ2-7 and V is TRBV5-1; 10 bases are a match to TRBD1. The CDR3 spans 15 residues. Germline trimming cut 4 bases from V and 5 bases from J; bases unmatched to any gene: 9. Germline V gene data show CDR1 as SGHRS and CDR2 as YFSETQ. In DNA form, the CDR3 reads TGCGCCAGCAGCCTCCTTAGGGACAGGGGCCACGAGCAGTACTTC. It translates to CASSLLRDRGHEQYF. Based on the CDR3 plus reference TRBV5-1 and TRBJ2-7, the full variable domain is KAGVTQTPRYLIKTRGQQVTLSCSPISGHRSVSWYQQTPGQGLQFLFEYFSETQRNKGNFPGRFSGRQFSNSRSEMNVSTLELGDSALYLCASSLLRDRGHEQYFGPGTRLTVT.

This rearrangement joins TRBV4-1 to TRBJ2-1; D is uncertain. Germline CDR1 is MGHRA and CDR2 is YSYEKL. V was shortened by 2 bases and J by 4 bases, with 12 bases between the two germline ends. The CDR3 contains 15 residues. The CDR3 DNA reads TGCGCCAGCAGCCAAATTCCAGCGATTTACAATGAGCAGTTCTTC. This gives the protein CASSQIPAIYNEQFF.

The chain employs TRBV28 and TRBJ1-5; no clear D gene. The V gene's germline CDR1 is MDHEN and CDR2 SYDVKM. V lost 6 bases and J 0 bases, leaving 15 bases between the germline ends. This CDR3 has 16 residues. Written as DNA, the CDR3 is TGTGCCAGCAGGCATATAAAGCTTTATAGCAATCAGCCCCAGCATTTT. Protein: CASRHIKLYSNQPQHF.

V usage is TRBV11-2 and J usage is TRBJ1-1; possible D gene TRBD1, 5 bases. This CDR3 region has 13 residues. Trimming removed 3 bases at V and 1 base at J, with 6 bases between. Germline loops: CDR1 SGHAT, CDR2 FQNNGV. DNA of the CDR3: TGTGCCAGCAGCTTCCAGGGGAACACTGAAGCTTTCTTT. Residues: CASSFQGNTEAFF.

The chain is built from TRBV6-1 and TRBJ2-7, with 9 bases that match TRBD1. In germline, CDR1 is MNHNS, CDR2 SASEGT. The CDR3 contains 14 residues. V was clipped by 3 bases and J by 2 bases; unmatched bases: 2. The DNA of the CDR3 is TGTGCCAGCAGTGATCGGACAGGGGCCTACGAGCAGTACTTC. Translation: CASSDRTGAYEQYF.

The chain couples TRBV7-9 to TRBJ2-4; D is undetermined. CDR1 is SEHNR, CDR2 FQNEAQ, per germline (reference sequence). Trimming stripped 7 bases from V and 1 base from J, with 8 bases between. CDR3 length equals 13 residues. The CDR3: CASTPFAKNIQYF. CDR3 sequence (DNA): TGTGCCAGCACCCCGTTTGCCAAAAACATTCAGTACTTC.

The chain combines TRBV5-1 with TRBJ2-1, with D possibly matching TRBD1 (6 bases). The CDR3 runs to 13 residues. V shed 4 bases and J shed 5 bases, with 10 bases lying between them. Germline V gene data show CDR1 as SGHRS and CDR2 as YFSETQ. CDR3 amino acids: CASSPTGNNEQFF. CDR3 nucleotide sequence: TGCGCCAGCAGCCCCACAGGGAACAATGAGCAGTTCTTC.

This chain joins TRBV7-6 and TRBJ2-5; D perhaps matches TRBD2 (6 bases). This CDR3 comprises 16 residues. The germline V and J ends were trimmed by 0 bases and 9 bases, with 20 bases remaining between them. In germline, CDR1 is SGHVS, CDR2 FNYEAQ. The CDR3 is CASSLARDSYKASQYF. The CDR3 region has the DNA TGTGCCAGCAGCTTAGCGAGGGACTCCTATAAAGCTTCCCAGTACTTC. Looking up the rest from reference TRBV7-6 and TRBJ2-5 gives the full variable domain: GAGVSQSPRYKVTKRGQDVALRCDPISGHVSLYWYRQALGQGPEFLTYFNYEAQQDKSGLPNDRFSAERPEGSISTLTIQRTEQRDSAMYRCASSLARDSYKASQYFGPGTRLLVL.

The chain joins TRBV27 to TRBJ2-3; D unclear. Trimming stripped 0 bases from V and 1 base from J, with 14 bases between. The V gene's germline CDR1 is MNHEY and CDR2 SMNVEV (reference sequence). The CDR3 consists of 17 residues. As DNA, the CDR3 is TGTGCCAGCAGTTTATCGGGTGGCGGCGCCCGCACAGATACGCAGTATTTT. Translation: CASSLSGGGARTDTQYF.